This is a list of T cell receptor beta chains from one sample in a study of shared clonotypes between healthy human individuals. This table comes from immunoSEQ multiplex PCR, and its TCRdb copy is limited to in-frame clones, with some not included. The data show over a million clones, more than 95% seen once. Sequencing was done on a sample of naive CD4+ T cells sorted from blood. The receptor source for this set is a man in his thirties or forties in good health. Both conserved end residues are part of each CDR3. The D gene is left open where the match is weak.

TRBV6-5,-,TRBJ1-4,CASSPRHATNEKLFF,TGTGCCAGCAGTCCCCGACACGCAACTAATGAAAAACTGTTTTTT
TRBV4-3,-,TRBJ1-1,CASSLDNQNTEAFF,TGCGCCAGCAGCCTTGACAACCAGAACACTGAAGCTTTCTTT
TRBV5-1,-,TRBJ2-3,CASRPFPQGNTDTQYF,TGCGCCAGCAGGCCCTTTCCCCAGGGGAACACAGATACGCAGTATTTT
TRBV9,TRBD2,TRBJ2-1,CASSVDPSGYNEQFF,TGTGCCAGCAGCGTAGACCCTAGCGGCTACAATGAGCAGTTCTTC
TRBV28,TRBD1,TRBJ1-4,CASSLFGTGQEKLFF,TGTGCCAGCAGTTTATTCGGGACAGGGCAGGAAAAACTGTTTTTT
TRBV10-3,TRBD2,TRBJ2-1,CAISERLRGLAIYEQFF,TGTGCCATCAGTGAGCGTTTGAGGGGACTAGCGATCTATGAGCAGTTCTTC
TRBV29-1,-,TRBJ2-2,CSVQAGPLTGELFF,TGCAGCGTTCAAGCCGGTCCCCTCACCGGGGAGCTGTTTTTT
TRBV9,-,TRBJ2-2,CASSVARVYTGELFF,TGTGCCAGCAGCGTAGCCAGGGTCTACACCGGGGAGCTGTTTTTT
TRBV9,TRBD2,TRBJ2-1,CASSSTSGKYNEQFF,TGTGCCAGCAGTTCGACTAGCGGGAAGTACAATGAGCAGTTCTTC
TRBV18,-,TRBJ2-2,CASTSPYTGELFF,TGTGCCAGCACATCGCCTTACACCGGGGAGCTGTTTTTT
TRBV5-1,-,TRBJ2-7,CASGGDSYEQYF,TGCGCCAGCGGGGGCGATTCCTACGAGCAGTACTTC
TRBV2,TRBD2,TRBJ2-2,CASTGTSVAGELFF,TGTGCCAGCACCGGGACTAGCGTGGCCGGGGAGCTGTTTTTT
TRBV19,TRBD1,TRBJ1-5,CASSTRQGSSNQPQHF,TGTGCCAGTAGTACCCGACAGGGGAGTAGCAATCAGCCCCAGCATTTT
TRBV5-8,TRBD1,TRBJ2-3,CASSSGTAGSDTQYF,TGTGCCAGCAGCTCAGGGACAGCCGGATCAGATACGCAGTATTTT
TRBV7-2,TRBD1,TRBJ1-1,CASSLVTGANTEAFF,TGTGCCAGCAGCTTAGTTACAGGGGCGAACACTGAAGCTTTCTTT